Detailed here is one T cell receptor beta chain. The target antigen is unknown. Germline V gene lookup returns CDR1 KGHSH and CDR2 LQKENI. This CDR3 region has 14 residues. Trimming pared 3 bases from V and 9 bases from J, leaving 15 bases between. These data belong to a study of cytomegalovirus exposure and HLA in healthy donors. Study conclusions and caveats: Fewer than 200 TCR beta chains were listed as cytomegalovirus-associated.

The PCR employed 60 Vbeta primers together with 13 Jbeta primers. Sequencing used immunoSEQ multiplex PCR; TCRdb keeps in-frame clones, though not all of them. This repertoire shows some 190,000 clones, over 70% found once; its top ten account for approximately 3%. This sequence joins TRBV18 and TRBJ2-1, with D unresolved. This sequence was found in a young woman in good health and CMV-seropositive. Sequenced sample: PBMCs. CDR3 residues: CASSPDHSLGEQFF. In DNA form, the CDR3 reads TGTGCCAGCTCACCGGATCACAGCTTGGGTGAGCAGTTCTTC.